This T cell receptor (beta chain) was sequenced during a study of beta chain features in type 1 diabetes. This clone showed up just a few times. What it binds is not known. The same CDR3 also results from other DNA sequences found in this sample. This CDR3 spans 13 amino acids. Germline V CDR1 and CDR2: KGHSH, LQKENI. Trimming took 0 bases from V and 6 from J, leaving 7 bases between them. The sequenced template was cDNA made from the entire isolated RNA. Repertoires were generated with immunoSEQ multiplex PCR, while TCRdb's copy carries only in-frame clones and drops some. The repertoire holds hundreds of thousands of clones, with around 15% as singletons. The authors took one heparinised blood draw, averaging about 120 mL, from each donor. Findings and caveats of the study: There was a moderate but significant shortening of TCRB CDR3s in all four CD4+ subsets of Type 1 diabetes patients. In patients and controls equally, PCR might favor templates that are shorter. Patients with type 1 diabetes showed fewer VDJ junction insertions and more deletions.

This clonotype originated in a young man with type 1 diabetes. This chain joins TRBV18 and TRBJ2-3; D uncertain. Sequenced input: naive CD4+ T cells from blood. The CDR3: CASSPPGSDTQYF. DNA of the CDR3: TGTGCCAGCTCACCACCGGGGTCGGATACGCAGTATTTT.